This TCR beta chain emerged from a study of Ad26.COV2.S vaccination and SARS-CoV-2 variants. Points from the study as a whole: The authors reported substantial breadth in spike-specific CD8+ and CD4+ T cell responses after vaccination.

Clones were sequenced by immunoSEQ multiplex PCR, and TCRdb holds only the in-frame ones, with some missing. The sample comprises 300,000 to 400,000 clones, almost 90% of which are singletons, and 5% to 6.5% rests with the top ten. Germline V lookup: CDR1 SGHTA, CDR2 FQGNSA. CDR3 size: 14 residues. Trimming pared 7 bases from V and 3 bases from J, leaving 14 bases between. This clone occurred once. The antigen remains undetermined. Treatment: roughly 18 received Ad26.COV2.S at low or high dose, single or two shots; a few received placebo; per-sample allocation not given. Samples analyzed were those drawn on day 63 after the first vaccine or placebo injection.

V gene TRBV7-2 combines with J gene TRBJ2-3; possibly TRBD2 for D (6 bases). The specimen was peripheral blood, collected in a trial of Ad26.COV2.S vaccine versus placebo. This TCR was sampled from a person between 18 and 65 years old who received the Ad26.COV2.S COVID-19 vaccine or a placebo. CDR3 amino acids: CASTPGRGTDTQYF. In DNA form, the CDR3 reads TGTGCCAGCACACCGGGCCGGGGGACAGATACGCAGTATTTT.